Listed below are T cell receptor beta chains from one sample, sequenced in a study of cytomegalovirus exposure and HLA in healthy donors. The repertoire was sequenced with immunoSEQ multiplex PCR; TCRdb's copy has only in-frame clones and lacks some. Here the sample spans about 200,000 clones, approximately 80% being singletons. The specimen was PBMCs. Every receptor here comes from a girl aged 2-10 years in good health and CMV-seronegative. The CDR3 runs from the conserved cysteine through the conserved F or W. A D gene is named only where the DNA matches it firmly. Only part of the rows carry a size: once, few, many, or a class if the clone is expanded.

>TRBJ2-1|TRBD2|TRBV2|-
CASSISIAGGPYNEQFF
TGTGCCAGCTCCATCAGTATAGCGGGAGGGCCCTACAATGAGCAGTTCTTC
>TRBJ1-4|-|TRBV7-9|-
CASGATNEKLFF
TGTGCCAGCGGAGCAACTAATGAAAAACTGTTTTTT
>TRBJ1-3|-|TRBV5-1|-
CASSLETGNTIYF
TGCGCCAGCAGCTTGGAGACAGGAAACACCATATATTTT
>TRBJ1-2|TRBD1|TRBV7-9|-
CASSFTDRDDYGYTF
TGTGCCAGCAGCTTCACCGACAGGGATGACTATGGCTACACCTTC
>TRBJ1-2|TRBD1|TRBV6-1|-
CASRGQGYGYTF
TGTGCCAGCAGGGGACAGGGGTATGGCTACACCTTC
>TRBJ1-2|-|TRBV11-2|-
CASSPQGGVNYGYTF
TGTGCCAGCAGCCCCCAAGGCGGGGTGAACTATGGCTACACCTTC
>TRBJ1-1|-|TRBV7-9|-
CASSSYSRWDTEAFF
TGTGCCAGCAGCTCTTACAGTCGATGGGACACTGAAGCTTTCTTT
>TRBJ2-5|-|TRBV5-1|-
CASSPGTPPQETQYF
TGCGCCAGCAGCCCAGGGACACCTCCCCAAGAGACCCAGTACTTC
>TRBJ1-3|-|TRBV10-1|-
CASIRTSNTIYF
TGCGCCAGCATAAGAACTTCAAACACCATATATTTT
>TRBJ2-3|TRBD2|TRBV18|-
CASSRKRGATTDTQYF
TGTGCCAGCTCCCGAAAGCGGGGGGCCACCACAGATACGCAGTATTTT
>TRBJ1-6|TRBD1|TRBV9|-
CASSEQGTGNSPLHF
TGTGCCAGCAGCGAACAGGGGACGGGTAATTCACCCCTCCACTTT
>TRBJ1-2|-|TRBV18|-
CASSLGRAYGYTF
TGTGCCAGCTCTCTTGGCAGGGCCTATGGCTACACCTTC
>TRBJ1-1|TRBD1|TRBV29-1|-
CSAAGQENTEAFF
TGCAGCGCTGCTGGACAGGAGAACACTGAAGCTTTCTTT
>TRBJ1-2|-|TRBV5-4|-
CASSSLNYGYTF
TGTGCCAGCAGCTCACTCAACTATGGCTACACCTTC
>TRBJ1-1|-|TRBV27|few
CASSGGSGLLWTEAFF
TGTGCCAGCAGCGGAGGGTCGGGACTGCTTTGGACTGAAGCTTTCTTT
>TRBJ2-2|-|TRBV19|-
CASSVDRFGAGELFF
TGTGCCAGTAGTGTCGACAGGTTCGGAGCCGGGGAGCTGTTTTTT
>TRBJ1-1|-|TRBV5-1|few
CASTQDTNTEAFF
TGCGCCAGCACCCAGGACACGAACACTGAAGCTTTCTTT
>TRBJ2-1|-|TRBV29-1|-
CSVGGRVYNEQFF
TGCAGCGTTGGTGGGCGGGTCTACAATGAGCAGTTCTTC
>TRBJ2-1|TRBD2|TRBV7-9|-
CASSLNRVAGRLEGSEQFF
TGTGCCAGCAGCTTAAATAGGGTAGCGGGGAGGTTGGAGGGTAGTGAGCAGTTCTTC
>TRBJ2-3|-|TRBV7-9|few
CASSLALAETDTQYF
TGTGCCAGCAGCTTAGCACTAGCTGAGACAGATACGCAGTATTTT
>TRBJ2-1|-|TRBV27|-
CASSFFPMGGEIRQFF
TGTGCCAGCAGTTTCTTCCCGATGGGCGGGGAGATTAGGCAGTTCTTC
>TRBJ2-7|TRBD1|TRBV14|-
CASSQDPFRTGENEQYF
TGTGCCAGCAGCCAAGATCCCTTTCGGACAGGGGAGAACGAGCAGTACTTC
>TRBJ1-5|-|TRBV30|-
CAWSVQGAQPQHF
TGTGCCTGGAGTGTTCAGGGTGCTCAGCCCCAGCATTTT
>TRBJ1-2|TRBD1|TRBV27|-
CASHPSGQDGYTF
TGTGCCAGCCACCCCTCGGGACAGGATGGCTACACCTTC
>TRBJ2-3|TRBD2|TRBV7-6|-
CASSLGGLAASTDTQYF
TGTGCCAGCAGCTTAGGGGGACTAGCGGCTAGCACAGATACGCAGTATTTT
>TRBJ1-3|TRBD1|TRBV11-2|-
CASSGTGPSGNTIYF
TGTGCCAGCAGCGGGACAGGTCCCTCTGGAAACACCATATATTTT
>TRBJ2-7|-|TRBV4-1|-
CASRPVGAGRYEQYF
TGCGCCAGCAGACCCGTGGGGGCGGGTCGATACGAGCAGTACTTC
>TRBJ1-1|TRBD1|TRBV6-6|few
CASSYSRTGNTEAFF
TGTGCCAGCAGTTACTCTCGGACAGGGAACACTGAAGCTTTCTTT
>TRBJ2-7|TRBD2|TRBV5-6|-
CASSFATSGMGSEQYF
TGTGCCAGCAGCTTTGCCACCAGCGGGATGGGATCCGAGCAGTACTTC
>TRBJ2-1|TRBD2|TRBV27|once
CASSLSAGDTYNEQFF
TGTGCCAGCAGTCTCTCGGCGGGAGATACCTACAATGAGCAGTTCTTC
>TRBJ2-2|-|TRBV5-4|-
CASRRDYTGELFF
TGTGCCAGCAGGAGGGACTACACCGGGGAGCTGTTTTTT
>TRBJ1-5|-|TRBV19|once
CASSYGRYSNQPQHF
TGTGCCAGTAGTTACGGCAGGTATAGCAATCAGCCCCAGCATTTT
>TRBJ1-1|-|TRBV7-9|-
CASSWGGQGNTEAFF
TGTGCCAGCAGCTGGGGTGGGCAGGGAAACACTGAAGCTTTCTTT
>TRBJ2-7|TRBD2|TRBV4-1|-
CASSRLAGDEQYF
TGCGCCAGCAGCCGACTAGCAGGCGACGAGCAGTACTTC
>TRBJ2-3|TRBD2|TRBV6-4|once
CASSEGAGARTDTQYF
TGTGCCAGCAGTGAAGGAGCGGGAGCGAGAACAGATACGCAGTATTTT
>TRBJ2-7|TRBD2|TRBV5-1|-
CASSLAGRGSSYEQYF
TGCGCCAGCAGCTTGGCGGGGCGGGGGTCCTCCTACGAGCAGTACTTC
>TRBJ1-2|-|TRBV19|-
CASTGSTGYSGYTF
TGTGCCAGTACCGGAAGTACGGGGTACTCTGGCTACACCTTC
>TRBJ2-5|-|TRBV27|-
CASSLQGGRAQYF
TGTGCCAGCAGTCTACAGGGAGGGAGGGCCCAGTACTTC
>TRBJ2-3|-|TRBV28|-
CASSLQGSGVADTQYF
TGTGCCAGCAGTTTACAGGGATCGGGGGTCGCAGATACGCAGTATTTT
>TRBJ2-1|TRBD2|TRBV5-3|-
CARSLRGGPNEQFF
TGTGCCAGAAGCTTGCGGGGGGGCCCCAATGAGCAGTTCTTC
>TRBJ1-1|-|TRBV9|-
CASSAQGVSGLATEAFF
TGTGCCAGCAGCGCCCAAGGGGTGAGCGGGTTGGCCACTGAAGCTTTCTTT
>TRBJ1-1|TRBD1|TRBV29-1|few
CSVTGQMNTEAFF
TGCAGCGTCACGGGACAGATGAACACTGAAGCTTTCTTT
>TRBJ2-5|-|TRBV9|-
CASSAGHHQETQYF
TGTGCCAGCAGCGCGGGACACCACCAAGAGACCCAGTACTTC
>TRBJ2-7|TRBD1|TRBV28|-
CASSRTGGIYEQYF
TGTGCCAGCAGTAGGACAGGGGGCATCTACGAGCAGTACTTC
>TRBJ1-5|-|TRBV19|-
CASSIDSNSNQPQHF
TGTGCCAGTAGTATCGACAGCAATAGCAATCAGCCCCAGCATTTT
>TRBJ2-1|TRBD1|TRBV5-4|-
CASILRQGNSYNEQFF
TGTGCCAGCATCCTCCGACAGGGGAACTCCTACAATGAGCAGTTCTTC
>TRBJ1-5|-|TRBV13|-
CASSHGGGRNQPQHF
TGTGCCAGCAGCCATGGCGGCGGGCGCAATCAGCCCCAGCATTTT